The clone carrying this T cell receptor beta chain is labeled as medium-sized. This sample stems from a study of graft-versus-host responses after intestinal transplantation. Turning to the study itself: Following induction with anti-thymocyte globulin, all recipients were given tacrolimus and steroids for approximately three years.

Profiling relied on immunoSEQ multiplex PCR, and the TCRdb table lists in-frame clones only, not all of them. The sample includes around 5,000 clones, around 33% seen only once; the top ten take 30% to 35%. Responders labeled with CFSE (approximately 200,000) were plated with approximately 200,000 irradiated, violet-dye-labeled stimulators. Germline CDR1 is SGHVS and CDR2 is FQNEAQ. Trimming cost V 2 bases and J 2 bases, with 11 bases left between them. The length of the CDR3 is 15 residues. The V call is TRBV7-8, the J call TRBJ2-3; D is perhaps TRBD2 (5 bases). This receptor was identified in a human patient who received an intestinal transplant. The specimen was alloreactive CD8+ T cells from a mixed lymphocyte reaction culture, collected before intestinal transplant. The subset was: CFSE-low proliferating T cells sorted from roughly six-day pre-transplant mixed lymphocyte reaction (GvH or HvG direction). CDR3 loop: CASSLLRVFTDTQYF. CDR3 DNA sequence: TGTGCCAGCAGCTTATTGCGGGTTTTCACAGATACGCAGTATTTT.